This TCR beta chain was obtained from a study of shared clonotypes between healthy human individuals. CD45RO-negative, CCR7-positively selected cells formed the naive CD8 fraction, excluding terminally differentiated effector memory CD45RA+ cells. TCRdb's table, derived via immunoSEQ multiplex PCR, lists solely in-frame clones and lacks some. The sample has millions of clones, approximately 95% seen once. The CDR3 spans 14 residues. The V gene lost 4 bases and the J gene lost 5 bases, with 15 bases spanning the gap. Germline-derived CDR1 and CDR2 are SGDLS and YYNGEE. Material: naive CD8+ T cells sorted from blood. The receptor was derived from a man younger than 30 in good health. The chain combines TRBV9 with TRBJ1-2, with D hard to call. The CDR3 spells CASSPPSVLYGYTF. The CDR3 nucleotides are TGTGCCAGCAGCCCCCCTTCGGTTTTATATGGCTACACCTTC.